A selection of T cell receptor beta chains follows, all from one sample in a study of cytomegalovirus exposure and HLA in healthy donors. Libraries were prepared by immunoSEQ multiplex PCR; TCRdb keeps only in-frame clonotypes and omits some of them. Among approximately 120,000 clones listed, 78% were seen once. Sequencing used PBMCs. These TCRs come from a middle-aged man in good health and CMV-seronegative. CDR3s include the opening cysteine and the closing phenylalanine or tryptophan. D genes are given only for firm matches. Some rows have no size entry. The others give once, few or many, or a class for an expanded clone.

TGTGCCAGCAGTGGTCGACTAGCGGGGGGGTACAATGAGCAGTTCTTC	CASSGRLAGGYNEQFF	TRBD2	once	TRBV27	TRBJ2-1
TGTGCCAGCAGTTTCCGACAGGGCCATCAGCCCCAGCATTTT	CASSFRQGHQPQHF	TRBD1	.	TRBV28	TRBJ1-5
TGTGCCAGCAGTGAAAGGACAGGGGCGGGAAACATTCAGTACTTC	CASSERTGAGNIQYF	TRBD1	.	TRBV2	TRBJ2-4
TGTTCCAGCAGCCACACGAACACTGAAGCTTTCTTT	CSSSHTNTEAFF	.	.	TRBV7-9	TRBJ1-1
TGTGCCAGCTCCACCCTCCCCACCACACCCGGAGGGGTAGATACGCAGTATTTT	CASSTLPTTPGGVDTQYF	.	few	TRBV18	TRBJ2-3
TGTGCCAGCAGCTTGGACGTACTAGACAACCAAGAGACCCAGTACTTC	CASSLDVLDNQETQYF	.	.	TRBV7-9	TRBJ2-5
TGTGCCAGCAGCTCGGGACAGAACACAGATACGCAGTATTTT	CASSSGQNTDTQYF	TRBD1	.	TRBV13	TRBJ2-3
TGTGCCAGCAGCTCGCCTGCTAGGAACACCGGGGAGCTGTTTTTT	CASSSPARNTGELFF	.	.	TRBV7-9	TRBJ2-2
TGTGCCAGCAGTGAAAGGGGTCAGGGGGGTAACACCATATATTTT	CASSERGQGGNTIYF	TRBD1	few	TRBV6-1	TRBJ1-3
TGTGCCAGCAGCTTAGGGACATTCGGGGAGCTGTTTTTT	CASSLGTFGELFF	.	.	TRBV7-9	TRBJ2-2
TGTGCCAGCTCACGAACTAGCGCCACCTACGAGCAGTACTTC	CASSRTSATYEQYF	TRBD2	.	TRBV18	TRBJ2-7
TGTGCCTGGATTAGGACAGCGAGCTCCTACGAGCAGTACTTC	CAWIRTASSYEQYF	.	.	TRBV30	TRBJ2-7
TGTGCCAGCAGCTTGTGGAGGGGCAATCAGCCCCAGCATTTT	CASSLWRGNQPQHF	.	once	TRBV5-5	TRBJ1-5
TGTGCCAGCCGCAGGGAAGAGACCCAGTACTTC	CASRREETQYF	.	.	TRBV6-5	TRBJ2-5
TGTGCCAGCAGTACAGCCCCTCAAGATACGCAGTATTTT	CASSTAPQDTQYF	.	.	TRBV5-5	TRBJ2-3
TGTGCCAGCAGCTCCGGTCCAGGGGGCTACTACGAGCAGTACTTC	CASSSGPGGYYEQYF	TRBD1	.	TRBV11-2	TRBJ2-7
TGTGCCAGCTCACGCCGTACGGACAACTACGAGCAGTACTTC	CASSRRTDNYEQYF	.	.	TRBV18	TRBJ2-7
TGTGCCAGCTCACCATACAGCTCCTATAATTCACCCCTCCACTTT	CASSPYSSYNSPLHF	.	.	TRBV18	TRBJ1-6
TGTGCCAGCAGCCCCGACAGGCAGAACACTGAAGCTTTCTTT	CASSPDRQNTEAFF	.	.	TRBV5-4	TRBJ1-1